The T cell receptor (beta chain) under discussion was sequenced for a study of beta chain features in type 1 diabetes. There was one heparinised blood draw per donor, averaging about 116 mL. This clone has only a few counts. Expressed TCRB transcripts were sequenced because the entire RNA isolate underwent reverse transcription. Repertoires were generated with immunoSEQ multiplex PCR, while TCRdb's copy carries only in-frame clones and drops some. The table shows 810,000 or so clones, with roughly 17% occurring only once. There are 13 residues in the CDR3. V was pared by 6 bases and J by 7 bases, with 6 bases of the junction left unmatched. The germline V gene encodes CDR1 MNHNY and CDR2 SVGAGI (reference sequence).

Sequencing input: naive CD4+ T cells from blood. The chain couples TRBV6-6 to TRBJ1-2, with TRBD1 identical over 9 bases. This clonotype was obtained from a woman under 30 in good health. For the CDR3, the DNA is TGTGCCAGCAGCCCCGACAGGGGGTCTGGCTACACCTTC. It codes for CASSPDRGSGYTF.